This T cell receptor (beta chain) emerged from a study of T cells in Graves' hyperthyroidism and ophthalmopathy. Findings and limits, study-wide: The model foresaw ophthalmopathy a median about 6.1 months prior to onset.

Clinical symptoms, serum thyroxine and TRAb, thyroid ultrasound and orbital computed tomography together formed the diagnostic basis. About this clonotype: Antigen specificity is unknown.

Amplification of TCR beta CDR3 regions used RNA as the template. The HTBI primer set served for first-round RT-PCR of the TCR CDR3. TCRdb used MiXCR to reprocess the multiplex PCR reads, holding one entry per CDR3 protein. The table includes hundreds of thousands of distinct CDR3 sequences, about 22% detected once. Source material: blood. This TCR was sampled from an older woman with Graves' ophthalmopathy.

CDR3 residues: CASSFLPLAGGGTDTQYF. The CDR3 coding sequence is TGTGCCAGCAGTTTCCTCCCTCTAGCGGGAGGGGGGACAGATACGCAGTATTTT. The chain uses TRBV28 and TRBJ2-3; 12 positions match TRBD2. Unmatched junction bases numbered 10, after V lost 3 bases and J lost 3 bases. The length of the CDR3 is 18 residues. Per germline, CDR1 MDHEN and CDR2 SYDVKM.